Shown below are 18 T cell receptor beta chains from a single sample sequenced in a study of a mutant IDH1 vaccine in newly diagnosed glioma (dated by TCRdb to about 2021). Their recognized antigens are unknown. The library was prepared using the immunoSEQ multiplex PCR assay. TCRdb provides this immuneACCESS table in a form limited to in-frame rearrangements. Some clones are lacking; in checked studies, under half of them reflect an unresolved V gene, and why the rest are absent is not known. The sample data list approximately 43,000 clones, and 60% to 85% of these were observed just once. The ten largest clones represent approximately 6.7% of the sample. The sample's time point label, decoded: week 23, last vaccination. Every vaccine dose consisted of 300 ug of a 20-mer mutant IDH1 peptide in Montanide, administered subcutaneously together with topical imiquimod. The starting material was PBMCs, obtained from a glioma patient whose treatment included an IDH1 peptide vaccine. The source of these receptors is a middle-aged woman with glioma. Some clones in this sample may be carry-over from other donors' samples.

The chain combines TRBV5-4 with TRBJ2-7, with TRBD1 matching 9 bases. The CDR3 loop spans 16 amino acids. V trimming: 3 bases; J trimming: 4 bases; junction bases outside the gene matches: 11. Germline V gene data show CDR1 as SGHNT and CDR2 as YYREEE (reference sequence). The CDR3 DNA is TGTGCCAGCAGCTCCGCTCCGGGACAGGGAGGGTACGAGCAGTACTTC. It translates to CASSSAPGQGGYEQYF.

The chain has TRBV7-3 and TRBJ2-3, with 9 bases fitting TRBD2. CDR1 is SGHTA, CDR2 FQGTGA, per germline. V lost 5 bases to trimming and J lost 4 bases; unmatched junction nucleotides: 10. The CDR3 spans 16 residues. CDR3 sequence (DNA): TGTGCCAGCAGCACAAACGGGCGGGGGGGCTCAGATACGCAGTATTTT. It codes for CASSTNGRGGSDTQYF.

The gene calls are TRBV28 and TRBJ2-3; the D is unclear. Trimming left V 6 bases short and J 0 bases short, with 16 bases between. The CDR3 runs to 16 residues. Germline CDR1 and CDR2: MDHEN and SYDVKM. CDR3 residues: CASRFTLGFSTDTQYF. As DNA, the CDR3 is TGTGCCAGCAGGTTTACTCTCGGATTTAGCACAGATACGCAGTATTTT.

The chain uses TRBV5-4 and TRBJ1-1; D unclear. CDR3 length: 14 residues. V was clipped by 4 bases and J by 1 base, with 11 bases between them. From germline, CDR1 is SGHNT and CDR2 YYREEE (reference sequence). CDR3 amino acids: CASSLGGGNTEAFF. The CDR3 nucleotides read TGTGCCAGCAGCCTCGGCGGTGGGAACACTGAAGCTTTCTTT.

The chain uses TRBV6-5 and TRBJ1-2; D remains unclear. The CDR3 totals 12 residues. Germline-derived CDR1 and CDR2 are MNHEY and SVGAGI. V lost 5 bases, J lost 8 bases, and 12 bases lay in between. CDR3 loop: CASSTLRKGYTF. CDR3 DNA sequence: TGTGCCAGCAGTACTTTAAGGAAAGGCTACACCTTC.

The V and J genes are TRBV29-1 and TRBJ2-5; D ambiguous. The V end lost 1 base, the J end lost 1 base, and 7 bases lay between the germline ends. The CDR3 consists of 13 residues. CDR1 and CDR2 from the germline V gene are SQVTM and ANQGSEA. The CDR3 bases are TGCAGCGTTGAAGGTCGGATCCAAGAGACCCAGTACTTC. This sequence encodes CSVEGRIQETQYF. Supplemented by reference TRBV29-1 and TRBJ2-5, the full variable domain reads SAVISQKPSRDICQRGTSLTIQCQVDSQVTMMFWYRQQPGQSLTLIATANQGSEATYESGFVIDKFPISRPNLTFSTLTVSNMSPEDSSIYLCSVEGRIQETQYFGPGTRLLVL.

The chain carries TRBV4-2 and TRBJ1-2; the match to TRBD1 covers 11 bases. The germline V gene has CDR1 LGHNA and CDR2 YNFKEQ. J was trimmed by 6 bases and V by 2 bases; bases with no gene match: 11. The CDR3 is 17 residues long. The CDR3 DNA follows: TGTGCCAGCAGCCAATCCGGGACAGGGGGGTTGGTGGATGGCTACACCTTC. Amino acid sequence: CASSQSGTGGLVDGYTF.

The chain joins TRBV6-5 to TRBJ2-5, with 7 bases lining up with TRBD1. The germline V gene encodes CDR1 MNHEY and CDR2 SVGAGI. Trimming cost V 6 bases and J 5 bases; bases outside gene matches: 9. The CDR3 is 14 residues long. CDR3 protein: CASSIQGVRETQYF. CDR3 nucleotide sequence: TGTGCCAGCAGCATCCAGGGGGTGAGGGAGACCCAGTACTTC.

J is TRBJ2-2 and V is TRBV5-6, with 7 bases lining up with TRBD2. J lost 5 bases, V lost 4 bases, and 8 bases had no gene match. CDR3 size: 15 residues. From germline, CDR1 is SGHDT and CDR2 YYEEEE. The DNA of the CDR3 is TGTGCCAGCAGCCGGTATAGTAGCGGGACCGGGGAGCTGTTTTTT. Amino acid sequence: CASSRYSSGTGELFF.

The CDR3 DNA sequence: TGTGCCAGTAGGCCCCAGCGGCAGGGGGGGAACACTGAAGCTTTCTTT. Translating it yields CASRPQRQGGNTEAFF. The V call is TRBV19, the J call TRBJ1-1; 7 nucleotides match TRBD1. Germline V gene lookup returns CDR1 LNHDA and CDR2 SQIVND (reference sequence). Trimming cost V 6 bases and J 1 base; bases outside gene matches: 11. The CDR3 covers 16 residues.

The CDR3 DNA reads TGTGCCAGCTCACCAAGGGAGAGGGGTAAAAGTGAAGCTTTCTTT. Translating gives CASSPRERGKSEAFF. The chain uses TRBV18 and TRBJ1-1; D possibly corresponds to TRBD1 (5 bases). CDR3 length: 15 amino acids. Germline V gene data show CDR1 as KGHSH and CDR2 as LQKENI. The V gene lost 2 bases and the J gene lost 7 bases, with 17 bases spanning the gap.

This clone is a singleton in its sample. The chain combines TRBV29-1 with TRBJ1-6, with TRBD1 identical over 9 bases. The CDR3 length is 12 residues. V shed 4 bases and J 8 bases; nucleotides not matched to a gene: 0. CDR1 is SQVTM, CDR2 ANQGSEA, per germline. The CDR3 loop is CSVGTGDSPLHF. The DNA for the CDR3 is TGCAGCGTTGGGACAGGGGATTCACCCCTCCACTTT.

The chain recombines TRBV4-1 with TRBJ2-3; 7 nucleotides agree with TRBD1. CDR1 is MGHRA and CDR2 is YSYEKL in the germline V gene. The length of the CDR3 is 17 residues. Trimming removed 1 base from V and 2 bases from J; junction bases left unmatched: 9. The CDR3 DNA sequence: TGCGCCAGCAGCCAAGGCCCCCCAGGGGGAATCACAGATACGCAGTATTTT. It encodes CASSQGPPGGITDTQYF.

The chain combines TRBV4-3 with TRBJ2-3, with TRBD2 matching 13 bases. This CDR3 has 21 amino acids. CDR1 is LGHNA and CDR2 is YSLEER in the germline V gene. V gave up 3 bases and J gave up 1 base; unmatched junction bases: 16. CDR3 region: CASSHTVGTSGTALGTDTQYF. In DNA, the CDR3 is TGCGCCAGCAGCCACACCGTCGGGACTAGCGGGACGGCGTTGGGCACAGATACGCAGTATTTT.

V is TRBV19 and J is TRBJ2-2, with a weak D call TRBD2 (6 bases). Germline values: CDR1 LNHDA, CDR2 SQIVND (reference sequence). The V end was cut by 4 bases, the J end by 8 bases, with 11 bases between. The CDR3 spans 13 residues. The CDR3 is CASSKTRLGELFF. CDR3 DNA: TGTGCCAGTAGTAAGACTAGATTGGGGGAGCTGTTTTTT.

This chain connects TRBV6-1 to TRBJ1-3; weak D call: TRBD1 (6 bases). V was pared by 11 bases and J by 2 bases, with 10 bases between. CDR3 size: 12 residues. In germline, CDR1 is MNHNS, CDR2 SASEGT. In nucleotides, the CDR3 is TGTGCCGCACAGGGAACTGGAAACACCATATATTTT. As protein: CAAQGTGNTIYF.

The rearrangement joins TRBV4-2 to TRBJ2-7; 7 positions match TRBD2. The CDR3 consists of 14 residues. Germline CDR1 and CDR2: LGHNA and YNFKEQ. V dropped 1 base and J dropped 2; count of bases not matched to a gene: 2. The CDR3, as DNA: TGTGCCAGCAGCCAAGGGGGGGGACCCTACGAGCAGTACTTC. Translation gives CASSQGGGPYEQYF.

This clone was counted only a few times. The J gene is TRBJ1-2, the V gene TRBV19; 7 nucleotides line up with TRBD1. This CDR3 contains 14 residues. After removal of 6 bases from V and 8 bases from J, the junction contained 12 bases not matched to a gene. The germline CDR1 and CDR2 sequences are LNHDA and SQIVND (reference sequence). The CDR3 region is CASRSRRDRLGYTF. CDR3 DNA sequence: TGTGCCAGTAGGTCACGGCGGGACAGATTGGGCTACACCTTC.